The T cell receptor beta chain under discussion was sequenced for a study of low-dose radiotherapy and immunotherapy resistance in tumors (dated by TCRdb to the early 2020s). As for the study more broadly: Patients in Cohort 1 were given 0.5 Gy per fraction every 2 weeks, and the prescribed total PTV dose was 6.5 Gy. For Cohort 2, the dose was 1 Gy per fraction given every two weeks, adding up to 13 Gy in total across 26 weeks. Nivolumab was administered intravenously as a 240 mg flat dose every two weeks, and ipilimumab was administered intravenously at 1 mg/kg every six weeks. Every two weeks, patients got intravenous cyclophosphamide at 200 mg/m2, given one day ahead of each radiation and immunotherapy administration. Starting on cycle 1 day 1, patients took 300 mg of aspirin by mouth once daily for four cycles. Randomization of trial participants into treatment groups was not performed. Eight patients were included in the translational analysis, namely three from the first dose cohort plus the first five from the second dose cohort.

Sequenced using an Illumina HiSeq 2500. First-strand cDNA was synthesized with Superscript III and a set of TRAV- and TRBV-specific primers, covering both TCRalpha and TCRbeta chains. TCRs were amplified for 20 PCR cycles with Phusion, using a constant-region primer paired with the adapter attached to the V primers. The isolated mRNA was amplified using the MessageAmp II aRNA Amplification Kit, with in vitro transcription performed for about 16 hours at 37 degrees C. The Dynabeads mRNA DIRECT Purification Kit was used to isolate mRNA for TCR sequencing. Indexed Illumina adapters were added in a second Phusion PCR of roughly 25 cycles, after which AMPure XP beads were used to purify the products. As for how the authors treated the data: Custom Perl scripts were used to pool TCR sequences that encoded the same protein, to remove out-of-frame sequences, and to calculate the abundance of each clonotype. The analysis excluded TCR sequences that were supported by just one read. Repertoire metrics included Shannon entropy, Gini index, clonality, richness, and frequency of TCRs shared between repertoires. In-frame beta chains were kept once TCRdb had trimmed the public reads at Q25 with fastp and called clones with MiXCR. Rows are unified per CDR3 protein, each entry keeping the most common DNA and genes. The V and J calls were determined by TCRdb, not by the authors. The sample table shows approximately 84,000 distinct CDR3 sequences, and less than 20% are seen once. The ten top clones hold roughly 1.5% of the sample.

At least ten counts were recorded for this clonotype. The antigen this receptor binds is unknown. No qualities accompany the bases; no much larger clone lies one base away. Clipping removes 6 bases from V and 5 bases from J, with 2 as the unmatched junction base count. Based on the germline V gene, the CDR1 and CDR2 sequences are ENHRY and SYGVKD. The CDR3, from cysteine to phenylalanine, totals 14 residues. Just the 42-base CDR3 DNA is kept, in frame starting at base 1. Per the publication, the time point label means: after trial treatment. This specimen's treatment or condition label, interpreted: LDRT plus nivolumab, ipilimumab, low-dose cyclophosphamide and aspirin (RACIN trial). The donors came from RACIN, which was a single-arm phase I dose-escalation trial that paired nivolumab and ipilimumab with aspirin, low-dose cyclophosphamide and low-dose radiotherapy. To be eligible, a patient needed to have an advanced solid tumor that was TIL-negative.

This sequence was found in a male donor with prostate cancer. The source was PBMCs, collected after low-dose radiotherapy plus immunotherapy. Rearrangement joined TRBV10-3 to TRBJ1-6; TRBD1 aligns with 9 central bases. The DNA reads TGTGCCATCAGGGGACAGGGTGATAATTCACCCCTCCACTTT. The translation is CAIRGQGDNSPLHF.